Listed below are T cell receptor beta chains from one sample, sequenced in a study of breast tumors, draining lymph nodes, adjacent tissues. TCRdb itself ran the multiplex PCR reads through MiXCR, one entry per CDR3 protein. In the table there are about 180,000 distinct CDR3 sequences, approximately 33% of which are singletons. Source material: axillary lymph node tissue. These receptors were obtained from a female donor with breast cancer. Some clones in this sample may be carry-over from other donors' samples. CDR3s include the opening cysteine and the closing phenylalanine or tryptophan. The D gene is left open where the match is weak. Expanded clones get a size class; other rows say once, few or many, or leave the size out.

clone size: many; V gene: TRBV7-9; D gene: -; J gene: TRBJ1-2; CDR3 protein: CASSLTGKDYGYTF; CDR3 DNA: TGTGCCAGCAGCTTAACAGGGAAGGACTATGGCTACACCTTC
clone size: many; V gene: TRBV25-1; D gene: -; J gene: TRBJ2-1; CDR3 protein: CASQKGGYNEQFF; CDR3 DNA: TGTGCCAGCCAGAAGGGGGGCTACAATGAGCAGTTCTTC
clone size: many; V gene: TRBV7-8; D gene: TRBD1; J gene: TRBJ2-1; CDR3 protein: CASSLHSGTGKGNEQFF; CDR3 DNA: TGTGCCAGCAGCCTTCACTCCGGGACAGGGAAGGGGAATGAGCAGTTCTTC
clone size: many; V gene: TRBV7-2; D gene: TRBD2; J gene: TRBJ2-3; CDR3 protein: CASSSGGPRGDTQYF; CDR3 DNA: TGTGCCAGCAGCTCGGGGGGACCACGGGGAGATACGCAGTATTTT
clone size: -; V gene: TRBV6-2/TRBV6-3; D gene: -; J gene: TRBJ1-6; CDR3 protein: CASSSSQILRDSPLHF; CDR3 DNA: TGTGCCAGCAGTTCCAGCCAGATCTTGAGGGATTCACCCCTCCACTTT
clone size: few; V gene: TRBV5-1; D gene: -; J gene: TRBJ1-5; CDR3 protein: CASSLYGAGHPQHF; CDR3 DNA: TGCGCCAGCAGCTTGTACGGGGCCGGTCACCCCCAGCATTTT
clone size: -; V gene: TRBV20-1; D gene: -; J gene: TRBJ1-3; CDR3 protein: CSARGTGGPGNTIYF; CDR3 DNA: TGCAGTGCTAGAGGGACGGGAGGACCTGGAAACACCATATATTTT
clone size: -; V gene: TRBV5-1; D gene: -; J gene: TRBJ2-2; CDR3 protein: CASSLVGQPTAQLFF; CDR3 DNA: TGTGCCAGCAGCTTGGTGGGACAACCGACCGCGCAGCTGTTCTTT
clone size: many; V gene: TRBV4-1; D gene: TRBD2; J gene: TRBJ2-3; CDR3 protein: CASSQAYGGGTDTQYF; CDR3 DNA: TGCGCCAGCAGCCAAGCCTACGGGGGGGGCACAGATACGCAGTATTTT
clone size: -; V gene: TRBV12-3/TRBV12-4; D gene: TRBD2; J gene: TRBJ2-7; CDR3 protein: CASSGTSGAYEQYF; CDR3 DNA: TGTGCCAGCAGCGGGACTAGCGGGGCTTACGAGCAGTACTTC
clone size: many; V gene: TRBV10-3; D gene: TRBD2; J gene: TRBJ2-7; CDR3 protein: CAISESGREYEQYF; CDR3 DNA: TGTGCCATCAGTGAGTCGGGGAGGGAGTACGAGCAGTACTTC
clone size: many; V gene: TRBV6-6; D gene: -; J gene: TRBJ2-3; CDR3 protein: CASSYNRGSTDTQYF; CDR3 DNA: TGTGCCAGCAGTTACAACCGGGGGAGCACAGATACGCAGTATTTT
clone size: many; V gene: TRBV19; D gene: TRBD2; J gene: TRBJ2-1; CDR3 protein: CASSTSGGVTYNEQFF; CDR3 DNA: TGTGCCAGTAGTACGAGCGGGGGGGTAACCTACAATGAGCAGTTCTTC
clone size: few; V gene: TRBV5-4; D gene: -; J gene: TRBJ2-5; CDR3 protein: CASRRWEAETQYF; CDR3 DNA: TGTGCCAGCAGGCGGTGGGAGGCAGAGACCCAGTACTTC
clone size: -; V gene: TRBV7-8; D gene: -; J gene: TRBJ2-6; CDR3 protein: CASSLDRDLGSGANVLTF; CDR3 DNA: TGTGCCAGCAGCTTAGACAGGGATTTAGGCTCTGGGGCCAACGTCCTGACTTTC
clone size: -; V gene: TRBV7-8; D gene: -; J gene: TRBJ1-2; CDR3 protein: CASSLLDSPIYGYPF; CDR3 DNA: TGTGCCAGCAGCTTATTGGACAGCCCTATCTATGGCTACCCCTTC
clone size: -; V gene: TRBV11-3; D gene: TRBD2; J gene: TRBJ2-5; CDR3 protein: CASSLVLAGEAQHF; CDR3 DNA: TGTGCCAGCAGCTTAGTCCTAGCGGGGGAGGCCCAGCACTTC
clone size: few; V gene: TRBV6-5; D gene: TRBD2; J gene: TRBJ2-1; CDR3 protein: CASSYGASGGPRFSEQFF; CDR3 DNA: TGTGCCAGCAGTTACGGGGCTAGCGGGGGCCCCCGCTTCTCTGAGCAGTTCTTC
clone size: -; V gene: TRBV5-4; D gene: TRBD1; J gene: TRBJ2-7; CDR3 protein: CASSRGQAIYEQYF; CDR3 DNA: TGTGCCAGCAGCCGGGGACAGGCGATCTACGAGCAGTACTTC
clone size: many; V gene: TRBV12-3/TRBV12-4; D gene: TRBD1; J gene: TRBJ2-3; CDR3 protein: CASRRRQGSTDTQYF; CDR3 DNA: TGTGCCAGCAGAAGAAGACAGGGTAGCACAGATACGCAGTATTTT
clone size: many; V gene: TRBV5-8; D gene: -; J gene: TRBJ2-5; CDR3 protein: CASSLGQAAGETQYF; CDR3 DNA: TGTGCCAGCAGCTTGGGGCAGGCGGCCGGAGAGACCCAGTACTTC
clone size: many; V gene: TRBV29-1; D gene: TRBD1; J gene: TRBJ2-2; CDR3 protein: CSVRQGFGTGELFF; CDR3 DNA: TGCAGCGTCCGACAGGGTTTTGGTACCGGGGAGCTGTTTTTT